Listed here are 31 T cell receptor beta chains from one sample, sequenced in a study of shared clonotypes between healthy human individuals. Libraries were prepared by immunoSEQ multiplex PCR; TCRdb keeps only in-frame clonotypes and omits some of them. Here the sample spans about 2.3 million clones, less than 95% being singletons. Sequencing was carried out using naive CD4+ T cells from PBMCs. Specified subset: CD45RA+ positively selected. The receptors shown here come from a man aged 18 to 29 in good health. Some clones in this sample may be carry-over from other donors' samples.

The chain combines TRBV19 with TRBJ2-2, with TRBD1 matching 12 bases. Looked up from germline, CDR1 is LNHDA and CDR2 is SQIVND (reference sequence). This CDR3 is built from 21 residues. The junction had 19 bases not matched to a gene; V was cut back by 5 bases and J by 3 bases. The CDR3 sequence: CASSRTSPRDRGLGDTGELFF. The DNA of the CDR3 is TGTGCCAGTAGTCGCACTTCCCCGAGGGACAGGGGGCTGGGCGACACCGGGGAGCTGTTTTTT.

J is TRBJ1-2 and V is TRBV5-1; 11 bases fit TRBD1. CDR1 is SGHRS and CDR2 is YFSETQ in the germline V gene. With 1 base clipped from V and 5 bases from J, the junction kept 13 bases outside the gene matches. The CDR3 covers 18 residues. The CDR3 spells CASSLYPPGQGVLYGYTF. CDR3 sequence (DNA): TGCGCCAGCAGCTTGTACCCTCCGGGACAGGGGGTATTATATGGCTACACCTTC.

This chain uses TRBV7-2 with TRBJ2-1; TRBD2 matches at 9 bases. Trimming at V came to 4 bases and at J to 6 bases, leaving 7 bases not matched to a gene. Germline CDR1 and CDR2: SGHTA and FQGNSA. This CDR3 is built from 15 residues. The CDR3 sequence is CASSYNGLASNEQFF. DNA for the CDR3: TGTGCCAGCAGCTACAACGGACTAGCGTCCAATGAGCAGTTCTTC.

The chain carries TRBV29-1 and TRBJ1-4, with D unclear. The CDR3 has 11 residues. V shed 0 bases and J shed 7 bases, with 3 bases lying between them. Germline-derived CDR1 and CDR2 are SQVTM and ANQGSEA. The CDR3 DNA sequence: TGCAGCGTTGAAGAGGGTGAAAAACTGTTTTTT. Translating it yields CSVEEGEKLFF.

The rearrangement joins TRBV7-2 to TRBJ2-7, with 8 bases matching TRBD2. The V segment lost 8 bases and the J segment 6 bases; nucleotides outside the gene matches: 12. CDR3 length: 14 residues. Germline-derived CDR1 and CDR2 are SGHTA and FQGNSA. Here the CDR3 reads CASGAGVSGGEQYF. CDR3 in DNA: TGTGCCAGCGGAGCGGGAGTGAGCGGAGGCGAGCAGTACTTC.

The sample holds a few counts of this clone. The chain employs TRBV2 and TRBJ1-5; D call uncertain. Between the trimmed V and J ends, which lost 11 bases and 9 bases, there was a span of 20 bases. The CDR3 loop spans 13 amino acids. In germline, CDR1 is SNHLY, CDR2 FYNNEI. CDR3 sequence reads: CASHMAVGRPQHF. For the CDR3, the DNA is TGTGCCTCTCACATGGCCGTGGGGAGGCCCCAGCATTTT.

This chain connects TRBV10-1 to TRBJ2-7, with 13 bases identical to TRBD2. Germline V gene lookup returns CDR1 WNHNN and CDR2 SYGVQD (reference sequence). The CDR3 has 15 residues. J gave up 2 bases and V 3 bases, and 1 base lay outside the gene matches. CDR3 in DNA: TGCGCCAGCAGTGATGGGACTAGCGGGACCTACGAGCAGTACTTC. It is translated as CASSDGTSGTYEQYF.

The rearrangement links TRBV7-2 to TRBJ1-5; maybe TRBD1 (6 bases). This CDR3 is 16 amino acids long. The ends were cut back, 1 base at V and 4 bases at J, with 14 bases in the middle. Germline V gene lookup returns CDR1 SGHTA and CDR2 FQGNSA. The CDR3 loop reads CASSLVGSGANQPQHF. The CDR3 coding sequence is TGTGCCAGCAGCTTAGTTGGTTCAGGGGCGAATCAGCCCCAGCATTTT.

The V and J genes are TRBV13 and TRBJ2-5; D unclear. Germline values: CDR1 PRHDT, CDR2 FYEKMQ (reference sequence). The ends were cut back, 5 bases at V and 6 bases at J, with 13 bases in the middle. CDR3 length equals 13 residues. As DNA, the CDR3 is TGTGCCAGCAGCCCCCGATTCGTGAAGACCCAGTACTTC. Protein: CASSPRFVKTQYF.

This chain uses TRBV10-1 with TRBJ1-1; no clear D. The CDR3 loop spans 14 amino acids. The V and J ends lost 8 bases and 4 bases respectively, with 17 bases between them. Germline CDR1 is WNHNN and CDR2 is SYGVQD (reference sequence). CDR3 bases: TGCGCCAGCTGTCCTGGCGGGGATTGCACTGAAGCTTTCTTT. This codes for CASCPGGDCTEAFF.

About this clone: The sample holds other DNA sequences that translate to the same CDR3. The CDR3 here is CASSPTASNQPQHF. CDR3 bases: TGTGCCAGCTCGCCGACGGCTAGCAATCAGCCCCAGCATTTT. The chain has TRBV18 and TRBJ1-5; unclear D gene. This CDR3 is built from 14 residues. Germline V lookup: CDR1 KGHSH, CDR2 LQKENI. V was clipped by 6 bases and J by 0 bases, with 9 bases between them.

V is TRBV6-1 and J is TRBJ1-1; 10 bases line up with TRBD1. The CDR3 loop spans 15 amino acids. Trimming removed 2 bases from V and 11 bases from J; junction bases left unmatched: 11. Germline CDR1 MNHNS, CDR2 SASEGT. The DNA for the CDR3 is TGTGCCAGCAGTGAATGGTTGGGACAGGGGATGGTCGCTTTCTTT. Its protein is CASSEWLGQGMVAFF.

Details on this clone: The junction differs from germline at one of its ends, possibly a read error. The genes are TRBV9 and TRBJ1-3, with D hard to call. The CDR3 is 18 residues long. The germline V gene has CDR1 SGDLS and CDR2 YYNGEE. CDR3 DNA: TGTGCCAGCAGCGTCGATTGGGGATATGGGATCTCTGGAAACACTATATATTTT. Translation: CASSVDWGYGISGNTIYF.

As regards this clone: Other DNA sequences of this sample code for an identical CDR3. This chain joins TRBV5-1 and TRBJ2-5; tentatively, D is TRBD2 (5 bases). Trimming stripped 4 bases from V and 3 bases from J, with 10 bases between. This CDR3 has 13 residues. Germline CDR1 reads SGHRS; CDR2 reads YFSETQ. This CDR3 reads CASSPGLEETQYF. The CDR3 region has the DNA TGCGCCAGCAGCCCCGGACTGGAAGAGACCCAGTACTTC. The variable domain in full, with the rest retrieved from reference TRBV5-1 and TRBJ2-5, is KAGVTQTPRYLIKTRGQQVTLSCSPISGHRSVSWYQQTPGQGLQFLFEYFSETQRNKGNFPGRFSGRQFSNSRSEMNVSTLELGDSALYLCASSPGLEETQYFGPGTRLLVL.

The chain uses TRBV5-1 and TRBJ1-4, with 8 bases identical to TRBD1. V shed 6 bases and J 2 bases; nucleotides not matched to a gene: 6. Germline loops: CDR1 SGHRS, CDR2 YFSETQ. The CDR3 runs to 15 residues. The CDR3 region has the DNA TGCGCCAGCACATCACAGGGGGGTACTAATGAAAAACTGTTTTTT. Its translation is CASTSQGGTNEKLFF.

The chain uses TRBV10-3 and TRBJ1-1; D gene ambiguous. The V and J ends lost 10 bases and 10 bases respectively, with 22 bases between them. This CDR3 comprises 13 residues. Germline V gene lookup returns CDR1 ENHRY and CDR2 SYGVKD. CDR3 residues: CATRSALVLGAFF. The DNA of the CDR3 is TGTGCCACCAGGTCAGCGCTCGTTCTCGGAGCTTTCTTT.

The rearrangement joins TRBV29-1 to TRBJ2-3, with unresolved D. V was cut by 4 bases and J by 0 bases, with 11 bases left in between. The CDR3 runs to 14 residues. CDR1 and CDR2 from the germline V gene are SQVTM and ANQGSEA. As DNA, the CDR3 is TGCAGCGTTGTTCCGGCATCTAGCACAGATACGCAGTATTTT. It is translated as CSVVPASSTDTQYF.

The chain combines TRBV27 with TRBJ2-7; a weak D match, TRBD1 (6 bases). The germline V and J ends were trimmed by 5 bases and 2 bases, with 13 bases remaining between them. Germline V gene lookup returns CDR1 MNHEY and CDR2 SMNVEV (reference sequence). The CDR3 loop spans 14 amino acids. In nucleotides, the CDR3 is TGTGCCAGCAGTCTCGGGGACACCCCCTACGAGCAGTACTTC. This encodes CASSLGDTPYEQYF.

The V gene is TRBV30, the J gene TRBJ1-5, with D possibly TRBD1 on 5 matching bases. The CDR3 has 13 residues. Germline values: CDR1 GTSNPN, CDR2 SVGIG (reference sequence). V lost 1 base to trimming and J lost 6 bases, with 10 bases between them. As DNA, the CDR3 is TGTGCCTGGAGTGCCGCGGGGGGTCAGCCCCAGCATTTT. Protein: CAWSAAGGQPQHF.

The chain employs TRBV27 and TRBJ2-3; no clear D. Trimming pared 7 bases from V and 4 bases from J, leaving 18 bases between. CDR1 MNHEY and CDR2 SMNVEV come from the germline V gene (reference sequence). The CDR3 covers 15 residues. The CDR3: CASTLVGGAADTQYF. CDR3 DNA sequence: TGTGCCAGCACCCTCGTGGGCGGAGCCGCAGATACGCAGTATTTT.

The rearrangement links TRBV7-3 to TRBJ1-4; no reliable D call. Looked up from germline, CDR1 is SGHTA and CDR2 is FQGTGA. V lost 3 bases, J lost 7 bases, and 9 bases lay in between. There are 13 residues in the CDR3. For the CDR3, the DNA is TGTGCCAGCAGCTTGATGATTCGTGAAAAACTGTTTTTT. It is translated as CASSLMIREKLFF.

This clone was found once. The chain couples TRBV5-1 to TRBJ1-3; D unclear. The CDR3 runs to 15 residues. Trimming shortened V by 4 bases and J by 1 base, and 12 bases separated the two germline ends. Germline V gene lookup returns CDR1 SGHRS and CDR2 YFSETQ. The CDR3 nucleotides read TGCGCCAGCAGCCCAGAACACACATCTGGAAACACCATATATTTT. Translating it yields CASSPEHTSGNTIYF.

The chain is built from TRBV4-3 and TRBJ1-2, with D possibly TRBD1 on 6 matching bases. The CDR3 is 16 residues long. Trimming stripped 4 bases from V and 0 bases from J, with 15 bases between. Germline V lookup: CDR1 LGHNA, CDR2 YSLEER. The CDR3 reads CASSPMGAPANYGYTF. CDR3 DNA sequence: TGCGCCAGCAGCCCCATGGGGGCTCCAGCTAACTATGGCTACACCTTC.

CDR3 bases: TGTGCCAGCAGTTTCCCGGACAGGGGCCTCTACGAGCAGTACTTC. This codes for CASSFPDRGLYEQYF. The chain uses TRBV6-6 and TRBJ2-7, with 9 bases matching TRBD1. Per the germline V gene, CDR1 is MNHNY and CDR2 is SVGAGI (reference sequence). V shed 4 bases, J shed 3 bases, and the junction held 7 bases outside the gene matches. The CDR3 spans 15 residues.

This clone appeared once. The chain uses TRBV28 and TRBJ2-5; D assignment may be TRBD1 or TRBD2 (5 bases each). The J call is doubtful: the DNA matches TRBJ2-7 better. The CDR3 is 14 amino acids. Germline V lookup: CDR1 MDHEN, CDR2 SYDVKM. The CDR3 here is CASSYAGSSYEQYF. The DNA for the CDR3 is TGTGCCAGCAGTTATGCAGGGAGCTCCTACGAGCAGTACTTC.

The chain uses TRBV7-3 and TRBJ1-2; 10 positions agree with TRBD1. V was clipped by 5 bases and J by 7 bases; unmatched bases: 4. The germline CDR1 and CDR2 sequences are SGHTA and FQGTGA. The CDR3 runs 13 residues. In DNA form, the CDR3 reads TGTGCCAGCAGCCAGGACAGGGGGGCTGGCTACACCTTC. Its protein is CASSQDRGAGYTF. Drawing the rest from reference TRBV7-3 and TRBJ1-2, the complete variable domain is GAGVSQTPSNKVTEKGKYVELRCDPISGHTALYWYRQSLGQGPEFLIYFQGTGAADDSGLPNDRFFAVRPEGSVSTLKIQRTERGDSAVYLCASSQDRGAGYTFGSGTRLTVV.

The chain employs TRBV25-1 and TRBJ2-5; possible D gene TRBD2, 7 bases. This CDR3 comprises 15 residues. The V end lost 0 bases, the J end lost 1 base, and 9 bases lay between the germline ends. CDR1 is MGHDK and CDR2 is SYGVNS in the germline V gene. CDR3 protein: CASSEYRGAQETQYF. CDR3 sequence (DNA): TGTGCCAGCAGTGAATACCGGGGGGCCCAAGAGACCCAGTACTTC.

This chain links TRBV6-1 with TRBJ2-7; no clear D. The CDR3 is made up of 12 amino acids. Trimming cost V 0 bases and J 5 bases, with 5 bases left between them. Germline V gene lookup returns CDR1 MNHNS and CDR2 SASEGT. The CDR3 DNA follows: TGTGCCAGCAGTGAAGCTAGGGACGAGCAGTACTTC. This gives the protein CASSEARDEQYF.

J is TRBJ1-1 and V is TRBV28; D possibly corresponds to TRBD1 (6 bases). The germline V and J ends were trimmed by 2 bases and 1 base, with 11 bases remaining between them. The CDR3 runs to 15 residues. Germline CDR1 is MDHEN and CDR2 is SYDVKM. The CDR3 region has the DNA TGTGCCAGCAGTTTAAAGGGGGGAGGGAACACTGAAGCTTTCTTT. The encoded protein is CASSLKGGGNTEAFF.

As for this clone: The sample has other DNA sequences that encode this CDR3 too. The chain combines TRBV7-2 with TRBJ1-1; D is perhaps TRBD1 (5 bases). This CDR3 has 14 residues. Germline V lookup: CDR1 SGHTA, CDR2 FQGNSA. Trimming took 1 base from V and 2 from J, leaving 8 bases between them. CDR3 coding DNA: TGTGCCAGCAGCTTAGGGGGCACCAACACTGAAGCTTTCTTT. This encodes CASSLGGTNTEAFF.

CDR3 coding DNA: TGCGCCAGCAGCTACGCCGGGAGCCGGAGAGATTCACCCCTCCACTTT. Translating gives CASSYAGSRRDSPLHF. This rearrangement joins TRBV5-1 to TRBJ1-6; D is unclear. Germline CDR1 and CDR2: SGHRS and YFSETQ. Deletions cut 3 bases from V and 8 bases from J, with 18 bases between. The CDR3 extends over 16 amino acids.